This T cell receptor beta chain was identified during a study of T cell repertoires in aging, cancer and after chemotherapy. In the study overall: Donor ages fell into six groups from 30 or younger up to 70 or older. Patients with chronic lymphocytic leukemia were sampled before and after fludarabine- or bendamustine-based chemotherapy. Roughly 8.8 million TCR reads made up the full dataset. Study findings and constraints: Rebound thymic output was suggested by rising median generation probability during chemotherapy in each cancer cohort.

The V end was cut by 6 bases, the J end by 4 bases, with 13 bases between. This CDR3 has 14 amino acids. Per germline, CDR1 MNHEY and CDR2 SVGAGI. Amplification of TCR beta used genomic DNA extracted from peripheral blood. Multiplex touch-down PCR with TRB-A/B primers amplified rearranged V-D-J TRB sequences. TCRdb itself ran the multiplex PCR reads through MiXCR, one entry per CDR3 protein. Found here are 10,000 to 15,000 distinct CDR3 sequences, approximately 30% of them singletons; the top ten hold about 9.9%. This clonotype was counted many times. Its antigen is not known. The material sequenced was blood. The clonotype was recovered from a human donor with a blood cancer. The chain couples TRBV6-5 to TRBJ1-5, with D maybe TRBD1 (6 bases). The CDR3 reads CASRSGTLNQPQHF. CDR3 sequence (DNA): TGTGCCAGCAGGTCCGGGACACTAAATCAGCCCCAGCATTTT.